These 9 T cell receptor beta chains share one sample of origin, sequenced in a study of post-analysis software for immune sequencing data. Their antigens are not known. Overall study results and limits: Roughly 5 TRBV segments (TRBV5-6, TRBV5-1 and TRBV20-1 among them) occurred more frequently in patients than in controls.

Unique molecular identifiers were built into the TCR beta cDNA libraries. From the PCR reads, TCRdb called clonotypes with MiXCR, one entry per CDR3 protein. The repertoire holds about 770,000 distinct CDR3 sequences, with about 45% as singletons. The sample consisted of blood. The receptors come from a girl aged 5-17 years with multiple sclerosis.

The chain combines TRBV12-3 or TRBV12-4 with TRBJ2-5; D ambiguous. This CDR3 spans 14 amino acids. V lost 3 bases and J 2 bases, leaving 10 bases between the germline ends. In nucleotides, the CDR3 is TGTGCCAGCAGTTTTGAATGGCGGCAAGAGACCCAGTACTTC. It yields the protein CASSFEWRQETQYF.

The chain carries TRBV6-1 and TRBJ2-3, with 10 bases lining up with TRBD1. Germline V gives CDR1 MNHNS, CDR2 SASEGT. Germline trimming cut 5 bases from V and 4 bases from J; bases unmatched to any gene: 6. The CDR3 sequence is 15 residues long. CDR3 bases: TGTGCCAGCAGTTCCCGGGACAGGGGATCAGATACGCAGTATTTT. Residues: CASSSRDRGSDTQYF.

The gene calls are TRBV24-1 and TRBJ2-3, with 8 nucleotides matching TRBD2. V lost 5 bases to trimming and J lost 2 bases; unmatched junction nucleotides: 5. The CDR3 extends over 15 amino acids. Germline loops: CDR1 KGHDR, CDR2 SFDVKD. The CDR3 loop is CATSGTSGLTDTQYF. The DNA for the CDR3 is TGTGCCACCAGTGGTACTAGCGGCCTCACAGATACGCAGTATTTT.

The chain joins TRBV6-2 or TRBV6-3 to TRBJ1-5, with D uncertain. Germline V gene data show CDR1 as MNHEY and CDR2 as SVGEGT. The CDR3 contains 14 residues. Trimming shortened V by 4 bases and J by 1 base, and 8 bases separated the two germline ends. CDR3 sequence reads: CASSSTESNQPQHF. DNA for the CDR3: TGTGCCAGCAGTTCCACAGAGAGCAATCAGCCCCAGCATTTT.

The CDR3 coding sequence is TGTGCCAGCAGTTTAATGGCCAGGGAACGGGGTGGCTACACCTTC. Translated: CASSLMARERGGYTF. V is TRBV27 and J is TRBJ1-2; possible D gene TRBD1, 5 bases. Germline loops: CDR1 MNHEY, CDR2 SMNVEV (reference sequence). V shed 2 bases and J shed 7 bases, with 17 bases lying between them. This CDR3 spans 15 amino acids.

The sample holds a few counts of this clonotype. This sequence joins TRBV7-2 and TRBJ2-5; the D gene could be TRBD1 or TRBD2 (5 bases each). V gave up 1 base and J gave up 5 bases, with 14 bases separating them. Germline CDR1 is SGHTA and CDR2 is FQGNSA. This CDR3 region has 15 residues. CDR3 in DNA: TGTGCCAGCAGCTTAGTGTGGGGACGGCGGGAGACCCAGTACTTC. Translating gives CASSLVWGRRETQYF.

There are a few counts of this clonotype. This sequence joins TRBV12-5 and TRBJ2-1; TRBD2 matches at 11 bases. CDR3 size: 13 residues. Germline-derived CDR1 and CDR2 are LGHNT and FRNRAP. V lost 6 bases and J lost 14; bases outside the gene matches: 9. The CDR3 region is CASGTTTSGRKFF. The CDR3 bases are TGTGCTAGTGGCACGACCACTAGCGGGAGAAAGTTCTTC. Complete variable domain (other parts from reference TRBV12-5 and TRBJ2-1): DARVTQTPRHKVTEMGQEVTMRCQPILGHNTVFWYRQTMMQGLELLAYFRNRAPLDDSGMPKDRFSAEMPDATLATLKIQPSEPRDSAVYFCASGTTTSGRKFFGPGTRLTVL.

The table lists this clonotype with a few counts. V is TRBV29-1 and J is TRBJ2-4; the D gene is possibly TRBD1 (7 bases). The germline CDR1 and CDR2 sequences are SQVTM and ANQGSEA. V lost 6 bases to trimming and J lost 2 bases, with 14 bases between them. There are 14 residues in the CDR3. The CDR3 DNA reads TGCAGCGTCTTCAGGGGGGCTACCAAAAACATTCAGTACTTC. This sequence encodes CSVFRGATKNIQYF. Supplemented by reference TRBV29-1 and TRBJ2-4, the full variable domain reads SAVISQKPSRDICQRGTSLTIQCQVDSQVTMMFWYRQQPGQSLTLIATANQGSEATYESGFVIDKFPISRPNLTFSTLTVSNMSPEDSSIYLCSVFRGATKNIQYFGAGTRLSVL.

This chain connects TRBV21-1 to TRBJ2-4; TRBD2, the table's D call, lacks a check against the DNA. TRBJ2-5 matches the DNA end more closely, so the J call is doubtful. TRBV21-1 is a documented pseudogene. The CDR3 has 16 residues. CDR3 coding DNA: TGTGCCAGCAGCAAAGTTGGTTTGGTCAGGGAGGAGACCCAGTACTTC. Translation gives CASSKVGLVREETQYF.